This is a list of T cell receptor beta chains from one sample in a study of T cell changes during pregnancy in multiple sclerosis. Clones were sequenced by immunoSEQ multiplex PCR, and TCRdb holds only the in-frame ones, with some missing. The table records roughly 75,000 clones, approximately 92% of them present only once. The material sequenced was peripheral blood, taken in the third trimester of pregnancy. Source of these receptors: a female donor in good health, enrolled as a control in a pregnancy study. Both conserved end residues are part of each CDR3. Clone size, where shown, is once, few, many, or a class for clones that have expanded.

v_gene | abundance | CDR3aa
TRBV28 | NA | CASRGALAGFTDTQYF
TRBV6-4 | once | CASRSTGTGNGYTF
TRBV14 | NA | CASSQDVGGPPYEQYF
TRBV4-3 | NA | CASSQDFGGGSDEQFF
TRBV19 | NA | CASSMLFLGTGRSNQPQHF
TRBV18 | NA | CASSPLSGDQPQHF
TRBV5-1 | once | CASSRALEGDTIYF
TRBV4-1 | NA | CASSQDPTLAGTYEQYF
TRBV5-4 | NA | CASSLTSGYQETQYF
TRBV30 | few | CAWSLDSISNQPQHF
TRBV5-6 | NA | CASSADWRGGRFGELFF
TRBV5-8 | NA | CATDRSSSGNTIYF
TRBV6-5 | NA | CASSYSLPWTDTEAFF
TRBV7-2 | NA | CASSLLTWTAWKSNNEQFF
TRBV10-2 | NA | CASRKRSYEQYF
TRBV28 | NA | CASSGQQLAGGTDEQFF
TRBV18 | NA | CASSGLAGESYNEQFF
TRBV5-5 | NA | CASSLPRAREQYF
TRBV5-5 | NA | CASSKSGTGSYEQYF
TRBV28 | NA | CASNIQGSNEKLFF
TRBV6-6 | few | CASSYLGGTEAFF
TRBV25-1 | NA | CASSGTSGITDTQYF
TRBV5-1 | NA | CASSLALRAEAFF
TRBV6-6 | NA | CASSSTGGSGYTF
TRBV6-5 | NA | CASRPPGTVRGYTF
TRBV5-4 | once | CASSRLSERSTDTQYF
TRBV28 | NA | CASRLSLGPGPPQYF
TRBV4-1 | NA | CASSPGLIYGYTF
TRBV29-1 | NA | CSGGTATYNEQFF
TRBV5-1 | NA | CASSLIESSYNSPLHF
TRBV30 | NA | CAWSLTGGRGETQYF
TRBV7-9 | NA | CASSLVGPRETQYF
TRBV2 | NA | CASSPDRVVHNEQFF
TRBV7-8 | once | CASSPGTPYNEQFF
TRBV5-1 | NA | CASSLRATGTLETQYF
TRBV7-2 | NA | CASSYELTGLNYGYTF
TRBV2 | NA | CASSQYDSMNQPQHF
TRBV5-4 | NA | CASSFDRGGEKLFF
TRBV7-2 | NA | CASSSQGRQPQHF
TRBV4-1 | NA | CASSQVQNSYEQYF
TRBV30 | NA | CAWSPRIRGLNSPLHF
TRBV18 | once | CASSPDRPNEKLFF
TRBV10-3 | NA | CAISPPWGTTHNEQFF